This TCR beta chain emerged from a study of blood T cells in healthy people across ages. The CDR3 sequence is 13 residues long. With 7 bases clipped from V and 5 bases from J, the junction kept 3 bases outside the gene matches. Germline loops: CDR1 MDHEN, CDR2 SYDVKM. This clonotype was observed a handful of times. The use of a sample-barcoded 5' primer and a J-beta primer mix characterized a second PCR of roughly 6 to 11 cycles. MiXCR, applied by TCRdb to the 5' RACE reads, yields one record per CDR3 protein. The repertoire includes 1.8 million or so distinct CDR3 sequences, approximately 40% of them detected once, and more than 20% sits in the top ten.

V usage is TRBV28 and J usage is TRBJ2-7; 12 bases map to TRBD1. This receptor was identified in a human donor in good health. Material: blood. The CDR3: CASIGTGGNEQYF. As DNA, the CDR3 is TGTGCCAGCATTGGGACAGGGGGCAACGAGCAGTACTTC.